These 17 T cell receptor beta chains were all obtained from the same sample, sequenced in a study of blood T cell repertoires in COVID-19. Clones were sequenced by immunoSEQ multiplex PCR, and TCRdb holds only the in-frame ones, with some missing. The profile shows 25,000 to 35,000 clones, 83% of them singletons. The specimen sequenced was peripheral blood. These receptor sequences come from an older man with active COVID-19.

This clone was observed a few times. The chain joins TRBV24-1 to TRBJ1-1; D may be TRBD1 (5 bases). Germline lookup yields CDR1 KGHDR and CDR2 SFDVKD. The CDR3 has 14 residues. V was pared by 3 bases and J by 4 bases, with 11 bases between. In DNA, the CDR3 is TGTGCCACCAGTGATCCGGGGGGGGGCACTGAAGCTTTCTTT. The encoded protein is CATSDPGGGTEAFF.

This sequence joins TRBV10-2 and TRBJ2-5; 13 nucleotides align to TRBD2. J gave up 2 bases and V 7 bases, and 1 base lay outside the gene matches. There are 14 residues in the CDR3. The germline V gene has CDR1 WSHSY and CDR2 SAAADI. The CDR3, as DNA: TGCGCCAGCACGACTAGCGGGGGGCAAGAGACCCAGTACTTC. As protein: CASTTSGGQETQYF.

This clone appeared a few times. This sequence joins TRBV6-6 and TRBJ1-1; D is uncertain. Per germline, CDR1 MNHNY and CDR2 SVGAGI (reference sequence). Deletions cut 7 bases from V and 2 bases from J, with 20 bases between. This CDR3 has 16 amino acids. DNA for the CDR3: TGTGCCAGCATTGTACAGAAGGCGCGGGCCAACACTGAAGCTTTCTTT. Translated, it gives CASIVQKARANTEAFF.

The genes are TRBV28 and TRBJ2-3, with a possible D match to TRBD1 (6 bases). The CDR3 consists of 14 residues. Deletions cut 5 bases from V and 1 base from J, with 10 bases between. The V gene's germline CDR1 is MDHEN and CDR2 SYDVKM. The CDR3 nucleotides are TGTGCCAGCAGTCCATGGACAGGCACAGATACGCAGTATTTT. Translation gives CASSPWTGTDTQYF.

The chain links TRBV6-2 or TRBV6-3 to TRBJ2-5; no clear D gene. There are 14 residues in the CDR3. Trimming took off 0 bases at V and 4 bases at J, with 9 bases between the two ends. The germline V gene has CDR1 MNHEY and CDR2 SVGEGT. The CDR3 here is CASSYSGRSETQYF. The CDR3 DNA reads TGTGCCAGCAGTTACTCGGGCCGGTCAGAGACCCAGTACTTC.

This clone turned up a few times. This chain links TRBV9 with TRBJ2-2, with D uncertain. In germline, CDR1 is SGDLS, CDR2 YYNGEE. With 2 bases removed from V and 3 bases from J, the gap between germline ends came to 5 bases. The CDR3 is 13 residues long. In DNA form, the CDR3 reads TGTGCCAGCAGCGTTTCGGACACCGGGGAGCTGTTTTTT. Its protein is CASSVSDTGELFF.

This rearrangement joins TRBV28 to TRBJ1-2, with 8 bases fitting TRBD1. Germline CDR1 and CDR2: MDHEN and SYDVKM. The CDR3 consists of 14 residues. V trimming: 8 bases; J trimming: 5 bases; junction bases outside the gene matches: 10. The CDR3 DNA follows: TGTGCCAGCCACCAGGGGGCCGGTGGTTATGGCTACACCTTC. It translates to CASHQGAGGYGYTF.

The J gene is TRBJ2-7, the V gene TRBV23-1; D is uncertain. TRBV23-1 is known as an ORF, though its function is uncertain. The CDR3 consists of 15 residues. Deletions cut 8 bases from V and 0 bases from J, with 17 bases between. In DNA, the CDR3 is TGCGCCAGCGTCAAGATAGAGGCGAACTCCTACGAGCAGTACTTC. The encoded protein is CASVKIEANSYEQYF.

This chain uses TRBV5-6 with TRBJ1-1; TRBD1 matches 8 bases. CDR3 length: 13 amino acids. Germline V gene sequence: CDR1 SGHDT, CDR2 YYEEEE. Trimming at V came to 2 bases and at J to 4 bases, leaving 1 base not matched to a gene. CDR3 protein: CASSLDRGTEAFF. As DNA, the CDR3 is TGTGCCAGCAGCTTAGACAGGGGCACTGAAGCTTTCTTT.

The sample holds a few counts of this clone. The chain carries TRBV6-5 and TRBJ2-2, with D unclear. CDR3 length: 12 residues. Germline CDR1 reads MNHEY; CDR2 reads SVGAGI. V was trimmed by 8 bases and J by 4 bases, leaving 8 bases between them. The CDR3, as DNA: TGTGCCAGCGTAAAAGCCACCGGGGAGCTGTTTTTT. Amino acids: CASVKATGELFF.

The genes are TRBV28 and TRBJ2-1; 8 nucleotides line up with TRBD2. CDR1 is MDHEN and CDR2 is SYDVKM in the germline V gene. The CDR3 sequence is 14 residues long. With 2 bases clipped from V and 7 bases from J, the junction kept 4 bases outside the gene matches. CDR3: CASSLGTSRNEQFF. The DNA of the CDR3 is TGTGCCAGCAGTTTAGGGACTAGTAGAAATGAGCAGTTCTTC.

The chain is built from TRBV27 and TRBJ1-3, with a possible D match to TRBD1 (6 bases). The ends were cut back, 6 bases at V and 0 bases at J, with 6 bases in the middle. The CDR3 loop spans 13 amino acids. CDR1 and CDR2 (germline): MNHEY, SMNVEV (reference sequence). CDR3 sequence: CASRGASGNTIYF. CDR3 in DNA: TGTGCCAGCAGGGGGGCCTCTGGAAACACCATATATTTT.

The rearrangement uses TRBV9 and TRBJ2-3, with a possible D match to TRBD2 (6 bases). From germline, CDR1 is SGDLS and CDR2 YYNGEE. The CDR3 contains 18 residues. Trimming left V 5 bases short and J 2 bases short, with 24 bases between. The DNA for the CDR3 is TGTGCCAGCAGTGATACCCTCCCCTCGGCGGGGCCCACAGATACGCAGTATTTT. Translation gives CASSDTLPSAGPTDTQYF.

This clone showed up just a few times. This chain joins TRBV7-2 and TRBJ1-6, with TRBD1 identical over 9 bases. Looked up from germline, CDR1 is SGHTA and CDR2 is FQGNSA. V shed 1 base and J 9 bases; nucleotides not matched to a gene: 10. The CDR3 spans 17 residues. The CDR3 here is CASSLGSLTGGISPLHF. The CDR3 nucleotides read TGTGCCAGCAGCTTAGGGTCTCTGACAGGGGGTATTTCACCCCTCCACTTT. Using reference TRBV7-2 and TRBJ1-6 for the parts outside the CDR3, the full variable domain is GAGVSQSPSNKVTEKGKDVELRCDPISGHTALYWYRQSLGQGLEFLIYFQGNSAPDKSGLPSDRFSAERTGGSVSTLTIQRTQQEDSAVYLCASSLGSLTGGISPLHFGNGTRLTVT.

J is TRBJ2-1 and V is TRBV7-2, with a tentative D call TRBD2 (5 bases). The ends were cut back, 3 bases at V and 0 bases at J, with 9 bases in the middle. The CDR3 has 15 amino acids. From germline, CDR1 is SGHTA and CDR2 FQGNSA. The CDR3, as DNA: TGTGCCAGCAGCTTCGCGGGCCCCTCCTACAATGAGCAGTTCTTC. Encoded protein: CASSFAGPSYNEQFF.

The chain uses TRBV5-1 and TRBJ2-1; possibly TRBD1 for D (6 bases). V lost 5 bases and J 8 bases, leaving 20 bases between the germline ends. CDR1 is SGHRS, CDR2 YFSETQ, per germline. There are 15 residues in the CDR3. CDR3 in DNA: TGCGCCAGCAGGGTACTACAGGGTGAGGGCGATGAGCAGTTCTTC. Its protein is CASRVLQGEGDEQFF.

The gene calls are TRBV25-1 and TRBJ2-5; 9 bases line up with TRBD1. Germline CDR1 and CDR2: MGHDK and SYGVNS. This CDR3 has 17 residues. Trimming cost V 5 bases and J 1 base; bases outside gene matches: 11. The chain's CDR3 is CASSPHPGQGIQETQYF. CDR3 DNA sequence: TGTGCCAGCAGTCCCCACCCCGGACAGGGGATCCAAGAGACCCAGTACTTC.